One and the same sample provided the 21 T cell receptor beta chains below, sequenced in a study of blood T cell repertoires in COVID-19. Sequencing was performed with immunoSEQ multiplex PCR; in TCRdb, only in-frame clones are kept and a portion is missing. The table records a few hundred thousand clones, around 89% of them present only once. What was sequenced was PBMCs or T cells enriched from blood (not recorded which). The receptors here all came from a woman younger than 35 with acute COVID-19.

The rearrangement links TRBV2 to TRBJ2-1, with 7 bases aligning to TRBD2. In germline, CDR1 is SNHLY, CDR2 FYNNEI. After removal of 3 bases from V and 3 bases from J, the junction contained 2 bases not matched to a gene. The CDR3 spans 14 residues. The chain's CDR3 is CASSDPGGYNEQFF. CDR3 in DNA: TGTGCCAGCAGTGACCCGGGAGGCTACAATGAGCAGTTCTTC.

The chain couples TRBV28 to TRBJ1-1, with 7 bases identical to TRBD1. The CDR3 spans 15 residues. Trimming at V came to 6 bases and at J to 4 bases, leaving 11 bases not matched to a gene. Per the germline V gene, CDR1 is MDHEN and CDR2 is SYDVKM. The CDR3 bases are TGTGCCAGCAGACACGGCGACAGGGAGGTCACTGAAGCTTTCTTT. Its protein is CASRHGDREVTEAFF.

The chain combines TRBV5-6 with TRBJ1-1; D is undetermined. V dropped 5 bases and J dropped 3 bases, with 5 bases sitting between them. Germline values: CDR1 SGHDT, CDR2 YYEEEE. CDR3 length equals 11 residues. Here the CDR3 reads CASSLDTEAFF. CDR3 bases: TGTGCCAGCAGTTTAGACACTGAAGCTTTCTTT.

The chain couples TRBV18 to TRBJ1-6; D remains unclear. This CDR3 contains 14 residues. The germline gives CDR1 KGHSH, CDR2 LQKENI. Trimming took 2 bases from V and 10 from J, leaving 12 bases between them. CDR3 region: CASSPGQLLSPLHF. CDR3 in DNA: TGTGCCAGCTCACCAGGGCAGCTCTTGTCACCCCTCCACTTT.

This clone came up once. J is TRBJ2-7 and V is TRBV11-3; weak D call: TRBD2 (5 bases). Between the trimmed V and J ends, which lost 4 bases and 2 bases, there was a span of 9 bases. CDR3 length: 13 residues. Germline-derived CDR1 and CDR2 are SGHNT and YENEEA. The CDR3 DNA follows: TGTGCCAGCAGCTCCGACGGGACCTACGAGCAGTACTTC. It translates to CASSSDGTYEQYF.

The chain employs TRBV19 and TRBJ1-2; possibly TRBD1 for D (6 bases). This CDR3 contains 14 residues. Germline CDR1 LNHDA, CDR2 SQIVND (reference sequence). Trimming left V 6 bases short and J 8 bases short, with 19 bases between. The CDR3 is CASRETGLSRGYTF. The CDR3 DNA reads as TGTGCCAGTAGGGAGACAGGCCTATCTCGAGGCTACACCTTC.

V usage is TRBV18 and J usage is TRBJ2-7, with 15 bases matching TRBD2. There are 17 residues in the CDR3. The germline gives CDR1 KGHSH, CDR2 LQKENI. V lost 3 bases, J lost 1 base, and 4 bases stayed unmatched. CDR3 in DNA: TGTGCCAGCTCACCCGGACTAGCGGGAGGGAGATCCTACGAGCAGTACTTC. Translating it yields CASSPGLAGGRSYEQYF. The whole variable domain, filled in from reference TRBV18 and TRBJ2-7, reads NAGVMQNPRHLVRRRGQEARLRCSPMKGHSHVYWYRQLPEEGLKFMVYLQKENIIDESGMPKERFSAEFPKEGPSILRIQQVVRGDSAAYFCASSPGLAGGRSYEQYFGPGTRLTVT.

This clone appeared a few times. The chain recombines TRBV10-1 with TRBJ2-7; 8 bases agree with TRBD1. The J segment lost 0 bases and the V segment lost 3 bases, leaving 1 base of the junction unmatched. Per germline, CDR1 WNHNN and CDR2 SYGVQD (reference sequence). CDR3 size: 14 residues. The CDR3 is CASSEGQGSYEQYF. CDR3 nucleotide sequence: TGCGCCAGCAGTGAAGGACAGGGCTCCTACGAGCAGTACTTC.

The rearrangement uses TRBV19 and TRBJ2-3; D uncertain. Trimming cost V 7 bases and J 2 bases, with 16 bases left between them. Germline lookup yields CDR1 LNHDA and CDR2 SQIVND (reference sequence). CDR3 length equals 15 residues. CDR3 coding DNA: TGTGCCAGTAAAGAGGCAGCTACTTACACAGATACGCAGTATTTT. Protein sequence: CASKEAATYTDTQYF.

This sequence joins TRBV29-1 and TRBJ2-5, with 7 bases aligning to TRBD2. CDR1 and CDR2 (germline): SQVTM, ANQGSEA. V shed 7 bases and J 5 bases; nucleotides not matched to a gene: 7. The CDR3 spans 12 residues. As DNA, the CDR3 is TGCAGCGGATGGGGGGGTAGGGAGACCCAGTACTTC. Amino acids: CSGWGGRETQYF.

Worth noting for this clone: One end of the junction is discordant with germline, which a read error may explain. The J gene is TRBJ1-1, the V gene TRBV5-6; TRBD1 matches 12 bases. The CDR3 loop spans 14 amino acids. The V gene's germline CDR1 is SGHDT and CDR2 YYEEEE. CDR3 nucleotides: TGTGCCAGCAGCGCCCCAAATCCGGGACAGGGGGCAATCTTT. This codes for CASSAPNPGQGAIF.

This clone was counted between two and nine times. This chain uses TRBV27 with TRBJ2-2; TRBD1 matches 10 bases. With 8 bases clipped from V and 4 bases from J, the junction kept 7 bases outside the gene matches. Germline V lookup: CDR1 MNHEY, CDR2 SMNVEV (reference sequence). This CDR3 contains 15 residues. The CDR3 loop reads CASGTGVTFTGELFF. CDR3 bases: TGTGCCAGCGGGACAGGGGTGACTTTCACCGGGGAGCTGTTTTTT.

This clone was counted a few times. This sequence joins TRBV4-2 and TRBJ1-2; D not resolved. Trimming removed 0 bases from V and 0 bases from J, with 14 bases in between. The CDR3 has 17 residues. Germline CDR1 is LGHNA and CDR2 is YNFKEQ. The CDR3: CASSQDPGFSPNYGYTF. The DNA for the CDR3 is TGTGCCAGCAGCCAAGACCCGGGGTTCTCGCCTAACTATGGCTACACCTTC.

The sample holds a few counts of this clone. J is TRBJ2-2 and V is TRBV20-1; 10 bases are a match to TRBD2. This CDR3 is 14 amino acids long. J was trimmed by 9 bases and V by 3 bases; bases with no gene match: 7. The germline V gene has CDR1 DFQATT and CDR2 SNEGSKA (reference sequence). CDR3 in DNA: TGCAGTGCTAGTCCTAGCGGGAGCCGGAGGGAGCTGTTTTTT. Amino acid sequence: CSASPSGSRRELFF.

This chain joins TRBV11-3 and TRBJ2-3, with 7 bases matching TRBD1. With V trimmed by 5 bases and J by 9 bases, 5 bases remained unmatched. Germline V gives CDR1 SGHNT, CDR2 YENEEA. The CDR3 sequence is 12 residues long. Written as DNA, the CDR3 is TGTGCCAGCAGCGTATCCAGGGGGACGCAGTATTTT. Translation: CASSVSRGTQYF.

This sequence joins TRBV9 and TRBJ1-1; D uncertain. The germline gives CDR1 SGDLS, CDR2 YYNGEE. The CDR3 loop spans 11 amino acids. The V end lost 4 bases, the J end lost 4 bases, and 5 bases lay between the germline ends. CDR3: CASSSRTEAFF. The CDR3 nucleotides read TGTGCCAGCAGCTCCCGCACTGAAGCTTTCTTT.

The gene calls are TRBV13 and TRBJ2-3, with D possibly being TRBD2 (6 bases). Germline CDR1 reads PRHDT; CDR2 reads FYEKMQ (reference sequence). Between the trimmed V and J ends, which lost 3 bases and 3 bases, there was a span of 10 bases. This CDR3 contains 14 residues. The CDR3: CASSLDRETDTQYF. The DNA for the CDR3 is TGTGCCAGCAGCTTGGACCGGGAGACAGATACGCAGTATTTT. The full variable domain, with the rest looked up from reference TRBV13 and TRBJ2-3, is AAGVIQSPRHLIKEKRETATLKCYPIPRHDTVYWYQQGPGQDPQFLISFYEKMQSDKGSIPDRFSAQQFSDYHSELNMSSLELGDSALYFCASSLDRETDTQYFGPGTRLTVL.

The J gene is TRBJ1-2, the V gene TRBV19; no reliable D call. The CDR3 covers 15 residues. The germline V gene encodes CDR1 LNHDA and CDR2 SQIVND (reference sequence). V was trimmed by 3 bases and J by 1 base, leaving 12 bases between them. The CDR3 reads CASSISTADNYGYTF. DNA of the CDR3: TGTGCCAGTAGTATCTCCACAGCGGATAACTATGGCTACACCTTC.

This chain joins TRBV27 and TRBJ1-2; possibly TRBD1 for D (5 bases). The CDR3 spans 16 residues. Germline CDR1 reads MNHEY; CDR2 reads SMNVEV (reference sequence). V was cut by 8 bases and J by 4 bases, with 23 bases left in between. The CDR3 region has the DNA TGTGCCAGCGGGGAAAGCAAGACAGTCTTACCCTATGGCTACACCTTC. It yields the protein CASGESKTVLPYGYTF.

The chain employs TRBV24-1 and TRBJ1-2; D call uncertain. CDR3 size: 16 residues. The V end lost 3 bases, the J end lost 4 bases, and 17 bases lay between the germline ends. In germline, CDR1 is KGHDR, CDR2 SFDVKD. CDR3 residues: CATSDAQQLNLYGYTF. CDR3 nucleotides: TGTGCCACCAGTGATGCCCAACAGCTTAACCTCTATGGCTACACCTTC.

The chain uses TRBV5-1 and TRBJ2-1, with D maybe TRBD2 (6 bases). Germline CDR1 is SGHRS and CDR2 is YFSETQ. Trimming shortened V by 0 bases and J by 4 bases, and 11 bases separated the two germline ends. The CDR3 is 15 amino acids. Here the CDR3 DNA reads TGCGCCAGCAGCTTGGAGCCGGGACTGTACAATGAGCAGTTCTTC. It encodes CASSLEPGLYNEQFF.